These 20 T cell receptor beta chains were all obtained from the same sample, sequenced in a study of cytomegalovirus exposure and HLA in healthy donors. A multiplex PCR was run with 60 Vbeta primers and 13 Jbeta primers. Data came from immunoSEQ multiplex PCR; TCRdb stores just in-frame clones and leaves some out. In the table there are around 150,000 clones, approximately 71% of which are singletons. The specimen sequenced was PBMCs. The receptors shown here come from a man younger than 40 in good health and CMV-seronegative.

This chain uses TRBV7-9 with TRBJ1-1; maybe TRBD1 (5 bases). This CDR3 has 12 residues. Between the trimmed V and J ends, which lost 8 bases and 1 base, there was a span of 8 bases. The germline V gene encodes CDR1 SEHNR and CDR2 FQNEAQ (reference sequence). The CDR3 is CASGGTNTEAFF. The CDR3 DNA sequence: TGTGCCAGCGGCGGGACGAACACTGAAGCTTTCTTT.

This chain links TRBV19 with TRBJ1-5; D not resolved. Germline CDR1 reads LNHDA; CDR2 reads SQIVND (reference sequence). V was cut by 6 bases and J by 1 base, with 13 bases left in between. The CDR3 has 15 amino acids. In DNA form, the CDR3 reads TGTGCCAGTAGATTTAAGCACGAAAGCAATCAGCCCCAGCATTTT. Translated: CASRFKHESNQPQHF.

A few counts support this clone. This chain joins TRBV5-4 and TRBJ1-1; D unresolved. Germline CDR1 and CDR2: SGHNT and YYREEE (reference sequence). V was clipped by 3 bases and J by 2 bases, with 8 bases between them. The CDR3 loop spans 13 amino acids. The CDR3 spells CASSSLLNTEAFF. As DNA, the CDR3 is TGTGCCAGCAGCTCCCTTCTAAACACTGAAGCTTTCTTT.

This rearrangement joins TRBV19 to TRBJ1-3, with 10 bases lining up with TRBD1. This CDR3 region has 14 residues. Germline-derived CDR1 and CDR2 are LNHDA and SQIVND (reference sequence). Trimming at V came to 6 bases and at J to 4 bases, leaving 3 bases not matched to a gene. The CDR3 loop reads CASSDRGRGNTIYF. CDR3 DNA: TGTGCCAGTAGCGACAGGGGGCGAGGAAACACCATATATTTT.

The chain recombines TRBV7-2 with TRBJ2-7; 7 bases agree with TRBD2. Germline CDR1 and CDR2: SGHTA and FQGNSA. The CDR3 is 15 amino acids. The V and J ends lost 3 bases and 3 bases, in that order; junction bases with no gene match: 8. The CDR3 loop reads CASSLEWREYYEQYF. The CDR3 DNA reads as TGTGCCAGCAGCTTGGAATGGCGGGAGTACTACGAGCAGTACTTC.

The chain employs TRBV4-1 and TRBJ2-2; 8 bases align to TRBD1. The V segment lost 3 bases and the J segment 3 bases; nucleotides outside the gene matches: 9. CDR3 length: 17 residues. CDR1 and CDR2 (germline): MGHRA, YSYEKL. CDR3 protein: CASSHLGGTGDTGELFF. The CDR3 nucleotides are TGCGCCAGCAGCCATCTAGGGGGGACAGGTGACACCGGGGAGCTGTTTTTT.

The table lists this clone with a few counts. The CDR3 DNA reads as TGTGCCAGCAGTCGGGACATAGACTATGGCTACACCTTC. The encoded protein is CASSRDIDYGYTF. The gene calls are TRBV6-1 and TRBJ1-2, with D possibly TRBD1 on 6 matching bases. With 5 bases removed from V and 3 bases from J, the gap between germline ends came to 10 bases. The V gene's germline CDR1 is MNHNS and CDR2 SASEGT. The CDR3 runs 13 residues.

This chain uses TRBV6-4 with TRBJ2-2, with a weak D call TRBD2 (6 bases). Per the germline V gene, CDR1 is MRHNA and CDR2 is SNTAGT. The CDR3 is 17 residues long. V was shortened by 0 bases and J by 4 bases, with 15 bases between the two germline ends. The CDR3: CASSDSSGTSSTGELFF. CDR3 nucleotides: TGTGCCAGCAGTGACTCGAGTGGTACTAGCAGCACCGGGGAGCTGTTTTTT.

This clone turned up a few times. The chain uses TRBV6-5 and TRBJ2-7; the D gene is possibly TRBD1 (5 bases). The germline gives CDR1 MNHEY, CDR2 SVGAGI. The CDR3 sequence is 13 residues long. The V end lost 6 bases, the J end lost 3 bases, and 12 bases lay between the germline ends. CDR3 loop: CASSIDRNYEQYF. DNA for the CDR3: TGTGCCAGCAGCATAGACAGAAACTACGAGCAGTACTTC.

This chain uses TRBV6-5 with TRBJ2-7; 10 bases line up with TRBD1. The CDR3 spans 15 residues. V shed 2 bases, J shed 4 bases, and the junction held 5 bases outside the gene matches. Germline V gene lookup returns CDR1 MNHEY and CDR2 SVGAGI. The CDR3 spells CASSYRGTGAYEQYF. Written as DNA, the CDR3 is TGTGCCAGCAGTTACAGGGGGACAGGGGCGTACGAGCAGTACTTC.

The chain is built from TRBV2 and TRBJ2-2; D remains unclear. The CDR3 length is 14 residues. CDR1 and CDR2 from the germline V gene are SNHLY and FYNNEI. Deletions cut 7 bases from V and 0 bases from J, with 9 bases between. The CDR3 DNA is TGTGCCAGCAAGCAAAGAACGAACACCGGGGAGCTGTTTTTT. Its translation: CASKQRTNTGELFF.

This clone was detected once. The chain has TRBV2 and TRBJ2-3; the match to TRBD2 covers 15 bases. This CDR3 has 16 amino acids. CDR1 and CDR2 from the germline V gene are SNHLY and FYNNEI. V shed 5 bases, J shed 3 bases, and the junction held 3 bases outside the gene matches. In nucleotides, the CDR3 is TGTGCCAGCAGTTGGACTAGCGGGAGGGGAACAGATACGCAGTATTTT. It translates to CASSWTSGRGTDTQYF. Combining the CDR3 with reference TRBV2 and TRBJ2-3 gives the whole variable domain EPEVTQTPSHQVTQMGQEVILRCVPISNHLYFYWYRQILGQKVEFLVSFYNNEISEKSEIFDDQFSVERPDGSNFTLKIRSTKLEDSAMYFCASSWTSGRGTDTQYFGPGTRLTVL.

The CDR3 DNA is TGTGCCAGCAGTTTACAGGGGGCGCCGGGCTATGGCTACACCTTC. As protein: CASSLQGAPGYGYTF. The gene calls are TRBV28 and TRBJ1-2, with 8 bases fitting TRBD1. The CDR3 length is 15 residues. Germline-derived CDR1 and CDR2 are MDHEN and SYDVKM. Trimming took 2 bases from V and 4 from J; bases not matched to a gene: 6.

The chain is built from TRBV5-1 and TRBJ2-5; D is possibly TRBD2 (7 bases). The germline V gene encodes CDR1 SGHRS and CDR2 YFSETQ. V lost 3 bases, J lost 5 bases, and 20 bases lay in between. The CDR3 runs to 16 residues. Written as DNA, the CDR3 is TGCGCCAGCAGCTGGACAGCGGGAAGGGTAGGGGAGACCCAGTACTTC. It yields the protein CASSWTAGRVGETQYF.

The chain employs TRBV6-5 and TRBJ2-5, with 7 bases matching TRBD1. This CDR3 has 15 residues. V lost 0 bases, J lost 5 bases, and 6 bases stayed unmatched. Germline CDR1 reads MNHEY; CDR2 reads SVGAGI. CDR3 in amino acids: CASSYSAGGGETQYF. The DNA of the CDR3 is TGTGCCAGCAGTTACTCGGCAGGGGGTGGGGAGACCCAGTACTTC.

The V gene is TRBV7-9, the J gene TRBJ1-2; D gene uncertain. CDR1 SEHNR and CDR2 FQNEAQ come from the germline V gene (reference sequence). This CDR3 contains 14 residues. The germline V and J ends were trimmed by 5 bases and 3 bases, with 13 bases remaining between them. CDR3 residues: CASSPLGSYYGYTF. In DNA, the CDR3 is TGTGCCAGCAGCCCCTTGGGCAGCTACTATGGCTACACCTTC.

The CDR3 is CASSLTGIPSSGNTIYF. Written as DNA, the CDR3 is TGCGCCAGCAGCCTGACAGGGATCCCCTCCTCTGGAAACACCATATATTTT. The V and J genes are TRBV10-2 and TRBJ1-3; 7 bases are shared with TRBD1. Germline V lookup: CDR1 WSHSY, CDR2 SAAADI. The CDR3 covers 17 residues. With V trimmed by 6 bases and J by 0 bases, 11 bases remained unmatched.

The rearrangement joins TRBV18 to TRBJ2-2, with 8 bases fitting TRBD2. This CDR3 is 18 amino acids long. Germline assignment: CDR1 KGHSH and CDR2 LQKENI. V shed 1 base and J 0 bases; nucleotides not matched to a gene: 7. CDR3 coding DNA: TGTGCCAGCTCACCACGGTCGCCTAGCGGGTCGAACACCGGGGAGCTGTTTTTT. Residues: CASSPRSPSGSNTGELFF.

The rearrangement joins TRBV19 to TRBJ2-1; 7 bases agree with TRBD1. Germline V CDR1 and CDR2: LNHDA, SQIVND (reference sequence). This CDR3 spans 15 amino acids. V was clipped by 6 bases and J by 5 bases; unmatched bases: 10. CDR3 bases: TGTGCCAGTAGCCCTTTCTCGGACAGGAACAATGAGCAGTTCTTC. The encoded protein is CASSPFSDRNNEQFF. The full variable domain, with the rest looked up from reference TRBV19 and TRBJ2-1, is DGGITQSPKYLFRKEGQNVTLSCEQNLNHDAMYWYRQDPGQGLRLIYYSQIVNDFQKGDIAEGYSVSREKKESFPLTVTSAQKNPTAFYLCASSPFSDRNNEQFFGPGTRLTVL.

This clone was detected a few times. J is TRBJ2-1 and V is TRBV6-1; 7 bases line up with TRBD2. The CDR3 extends over 17 amino acids. CDR1 and CDR2 (germline): MNHNS, SASEGT. Trimming at V came to 2 bases and at J to 10 bases, leaving 17 bases not matched to a gene. The DNA for the CDR3 is TGTGCCAGCAGTGAATGGGAGGTGGGGGGAGGGCGGGGAGAGCAGTTCTTC. Amino acids: CASSEWEVGGGRGEQFF.